The present TCR beta chain was sequenced within a study of shared clonotypes between healthy human individuals. Broader study findings: Clonotype sharing among donors, it was expected, would be affected by sequencing depth.

V lost 0 bases and J 10 bases, leaving 14 bases between the germline ends. Looked up from germline, CDR1 is SGHRS and CDR2 is YFSETQ. This CDR3 has 14 amino acids. About this clone itself: The antigen is unknown.

Original data processing: Because ImmunoSEQ provided only junction sequences with no quality scores, the filtering differed. Profiled with immunoSEQ multiplex PCR; TCRdb holds only in-frame clones, not every one. Clone size and V and J calls were adopted from that table, with D and trimming inferred from the DNA. The sample includes some 2,000,000 clones, around 95% of them seen just once. This TCR was recovered from a man younger than 30 in good health. Sequencing input: naive CD4+ T cells sorted from blood. The subset here: CD45RA+ positively selected. The rearrangement uses TRBV5-1 and TRBJ2-1; D tentatively reads TRBD1 or TRBD2 (5 bases each). CDR3 DNA sequence: TGCGCCAGCAGCTTGGCGGGACGGTTAGGCGAGCAGTTCTTC. Its translation: CASSLAGRLGEQFF.